Following are 15 T cell receptor beta chains from one sample sequenced in a study of T-cell memory formation after mild COVID-19. TCRdb called the 5' RACE reads again in MiXCR, with one record for every CDR3 protein. The top ten clones hold 3% to 4% of a sample with about 200,000 distinct CDR3 sequences, 9.5% of them seen once. The sample comprised PBMCs or a T cell subset sorted from them (not recorded which). These receptors were collected from a man between 18 and 35 years old who had mild COVID-19 (a few samples of this study predate the infection). Cell type and time point are not known.

This clonotype was detected many times. The chain employs TRBV7-2 and TRBJ1-1; weak D call: TRBD1 (6 bases). Germline V lookup: CDR1 SGHTA, CDR2 FQGNSA. This CDR3 has 14 residues. V lost 1 base and J 11 bases, leaving 17 bases between the germline ends. The DNA for the CDR3 is TGTGCCAGCAGCTTAGGGGGGACATCGGGTGGGGCTTTCTTT. Protein sequence: CASSLGGTSGGAFF.

The chain employs TRBV6-2 or TRBV6-3 and TRBJ2-4; 9 positions agree with TRBD1. Germline lookup yields CDR1 MNHEY and CDR2 SVGEGT. V trimming: 5 bases; J trimming: 6 bases; junction bases outside the gene matches: 8. This CDR3 region has 15 residues. CDR3 region: CASSLPLGQGNIQYF. CDR3 sequence (DNA): TGTGCCAGCAGTCTTCCTCTGGGACAGGGAAACATTCAGTACTTC.

This clonotype was seen a handful of times. This chain uses TRBV5-1 with TRBJ2-1; 12 bases map to TRBD2. This CDR3 has 14 residues. The germline CDR1 and CDR2 sequences are SGHRS and YFSETQ. V lost 0 bases and J lost 10; bases outside the gene matches: 2. The CDR3 nucleotides are TGCGCCAGCAGCTTGGGTGGACTAGCGGGGGAGCAGTTCTTC. Translated, it gives CASSLGGLAGEQFF.

This clonotype was picked up many times. This chain joins TRBV12-3 or TRBV12-4 and TRBJ2-4, with D unclear. V lost 5 bases and J 6 bases, leaving 14 bases between the germline ends. This CDR3 has 14 amino acids. The CDR3, as DNA: TGTGCCAGCAGTCACCCCGGGCCCTTAAACATTCAGTACTTC. Its translation: CASSHPGPLNIQYF.

This sequence joins TRBV4-2 and TRBJ2-1; 8 positions agree with TRBD1. The germline gives CDR1 LGHNA, CDR2 YNFKEQ. The J segment lost 6 bases and the V segment lost 1 base, leaving 8 bases of the junction unmatched. This CDR3 region has 16 residues. The CDR3 sequence: CASSQAAGGAINEQFF. The CDR3 DNA reads TGTGCCAGCAGCCAAGCGGCAGGGGGCGCAATCAATGAGCAGTTCTTC.

This chain uses TRBV3-1 with TRBJ1-1, with a tentative D call TRBD1 (6 bases). CDR3 size: 12 residues. With 1 base removed from V and 11 bases from J, the gap between germline ends came to 11 bases. Germline V gene sequence: CDR1 LGHDT, CDR2 YNNKEL (reference sequence). The CDR3 spells CASSQGGGSAFF. The DNA for the CDR3 is TGTGCCAGCAGCCAAGGGGGGGGCTCGGCTTTCTTT.

This clonotype was counted between two and nine times. The rearrangement uses TRBV9 and TRBJ2-3; the D is unclear. The CDR3 totals 14 residues. From germline, CDR1 is SGDLS and CDR2 YYNGEE. Deletions cut 0 bases from V and 2 bases from J, with 7 bases between. Here the CDR3 reads CASSVDLATDTQYF. Here the CDR3 DNA reads TGTGCCAGCAGCGTAGACTTGGCCACAGATACGCAGTATTTT.

J is TRBJ2-7 and V is TRBV29-1, with TRBD2 matching 7 bases. Trimming cost V 4 bases and J 6 bases; bases outside gene matches: 9. Germline V gene data show CDR1 as SQVTM and CDR2 as ANQGSEA. This CDR3 has 13 residues. CDR3 in DNA: TGCAGCGTTGTCAGACCTAGCGGAGGCGAGCAGTACTTC. Protein sequence: CSVVRPSGGEQYF.

The CDR3 DNA sequence: TGTGCCATCAGCGAGGTCTCTGGGGCCAACGTCCTGACTTTC. This codes for CAISEVSGANVLTF. This sequence joins TRBV10-3 and TRBJ2-6; the D is unclear. This CDR3 has 14 amino acids. The germline gives CDR1 ENHRY, CDR2 SYGVKD. The V and J ends lost 6 bases and 0 bases respectively, with 6 bases between them.

This clonotype was seen only a few times. The CDR3 DNA reads as TGCGCCAGCAGCCATCCTGACCCCGGCAGGAGTGGCTACACCTTC. Translating gives CASSHPDPGRSGYTF. The J gene is TRBJ1-2, the V gene TRBV4-3; D uncertain. Per the germline V gene, CDR1 is LGHNA and CDR2 is YSLEER. V was shortened by 3 bases and J by 7 bases, with 18 bases between the two germline ends. This CDR3 has 15 residues.

This clonotype was observed a few times. The chain links TRBV7-2 to TRBJ2-3; D not certain. Germline CDR1 is SGHTA and CDR2 is FQGNSA. Deletions cut 2 bases from V and 9 bases from J, with 18 bases between. The CDR3 extends over 15 amino acids. The CDR3 DNA reads as TGTGCCAGCAGCTTAAAGATTACTCGGCAGTTGACGCAGTATTTT. Translated: CASSLKITRQLTQYF.

This clonotype was recorded many times. The V and J genes are TRBV7-9 and TRBJ2-3; D possibly corresponds to TRBD1 (5 bases). Germline loops: CDR1 SEHNR, CDR2 FQNEAQ (reference sequence). Trimming took off 1 base at V and 3 bases at J, with 8 bases between the two ends. The CDR3 runs 14 residues. The CDR3 is CASSLVTGTDTQYF. The CDR3 DNA follows: TGTGCCAGCAGCTTAGTAACAGGAACAGATACGCAGTATTTT. The whole variable domain, remainder taken from reference TRBV7-9 and TRBJ2-3, is DTGVSQNPRHKITKRGQNVTFRCDPISEHNRLYWYRQTLGQGPEFLTYFQNEAQLEKSRLLSDRFSAERPKGSFSTLEIQRTEQGDSAMYLCASSLVTGTDTQYFGPGTRLTVL.

This clonotype was seen many times. The chain has TRBV20-1 and TRBJ2-2; D may correspond to TRBD1 or TRBD2 (5 bases each). Trimming stripped 6 bases from V and 1 base from J, with 12 bases between. The germline gives CDR1 DFQATT, CDR2 SNEGSKA (reference sequence). This CDR3 region has 14 residues. CDR3 residues: CSATGTRNTGELFF. CDR3 nucleotide sequence: TGCAGTGCAACCGGGACGAGGAACACCGGGGAGCTGTTTTTT.

This clonotype showed up just a few times. The chain recombines TRBV12-3 or TRBV12-4 with TRBJ2-5; TRBD2 agrees at 10 bases. J gave up 6 bases and V 6 bases, and 13 bases lay outside the gene matches. CDR3 size: 16 residues. CDR3 protein: CASSQRRTSGAKTQYF. CDR3 nucleotide sequence: TGTGCCAGCAGCCAGAGACGCACTAGCGGGGCTAAGACCCAGTACTTC.

This clonotype was observed many times. This chain connects TRBV20-1 to TRBJ2-1; 8 nucleotides match TRBD1. CDR3 length: 15 amino acids. CDR1 is DFQATT, CDR2 SNEGSKA, per germline (reference sequence). After removal of 6 bases from V and 10 bases from J, the junction contained 17 bases not matched to a gene. The CDR3 here is CSAERTGQFSGEQFF. CDR3 nucleotides: TGCAGTGCAGAAAGGACAGGGCAATTCAGTGGGGAGCAGTTCTTC.